These T cell receptor beta chains were read from a single sample in a study of T cells expressing NK-cell markers. TCRdb processed the 5' RACE reads again and assigns one entry to each CDR3 protein, with no DNA. This specimen shows about 550,000 distinct CDR3 sequences; the ten leading clones hold about 3.6%. Specimen: blood T cells: a sorted CD56 or NKG2C T cell subset, CD4+ or CD8+ T cells, or bulk PBMC T cells (not recorded which). The receptors were gathered from a man aged 18 to 30 in good health. The CDR3 runs from the conserved cysteine through the conserved F or W. The order of the fields is CDR3 protein, V gene, J gene.

CDR3: CASCDPSYEQYF; V: TRBV2; J: TRBJ2-7
CDR3: CASSFRGDDGYTF; V: TRBV12-3/TRBV12-4; J: TRBJ1-2
CDR3: CASSSAGGALETQYF; V: TRBV5-1; J: TRBJ2-5
CDR3: CASSFRRDVNTGELFF; V: TRBV7-8; J: TRBJ2-2
CDR3: CASSYRTGLPWGTDTQYF; V: TRBV6-5; J: TRBJ2-3
CDR3: CASSLRGAQYF; V: TRBV12-3/TRBV12-4; J: TRBJ2-5
CDR3: CASSKVESAGDPLQETQYF; V: TRBV21-1; J: TRBJ2-5
CDR3: CASSPSPLSGISYNEQFF; V: TRBV9; J: TRBJ2-1
CDR3: CSVRPLLGTSEQFF; V: TRBV29-1; J: TRBJ2-1
CDR3: CASSQGLGTGELFF; V: TRBV3-1; J: TRBJ2-2
CDR3: CSARLAGGPRDTQYF; V: TRBV20-1; J: TRBJ2-3
CDR3: CASRARGANTGELFF; V: TRBV28; J: TRBJ2-2
CDR3: CASSEDVGSQHF; V: TRBV6-1; J: TRBJ1-5
CDR3: CASSFRGMVDEQFF; V: TRBV7-9; J: TRBJ2-1
CDR3: CSAAAQGGRETQYF; V: TRBV20-1; J: TRBJ2-5
CDR3: CASSPGTEANTGELFF; V: TRBV18; J: TRBJ2-2
CDR3: CASKVDRVDNEQFF; V: TRBV6-2/TRBV6-3; J: TRBJ2-1
CDR3: CASSYSWGSEGTDTQYF; V: TRBV6-5; J: TRBJ2-3
CDR3: CASSFGVSETQYF; V: TRBV5-1; J: TRBJ2-5
CDR3: CASSPIRNRRETQYF; V: TRBV12-3/TRBV12-4; J: TRBJ2-5
CDR3: CASSSLDRSFQETQYF; V: TRBV11-2; J: TRBJ2-5
CDR3: CASSYHPGLADTDTQYF; V: TRBV5-1; J: TRBJ2-3
CDR3: CASSYSSSWSRTYEQYF; V: TRBV6-5; J: TRBJ2-7
CDR3: CASSLAVASDNQETQYF; V: TRBV12-3/TRBV12-4; J: TRBJ2-5